This TCR beta chain was profiled in a study of shared clonotypes between healthy human individuals (dated by TCRdb to 2018 to 2021). With regard to the full study: Three men and a couple of women, aged 18 to 49 years, made up the cohort. Per donor, three plates each were used for CD4 naive and CD4 memory, two for CD8 naive, and one for CD8 memory. Blood TCR repertoires of a handful of healthy adults were deeply sequenced to estimate repertoire size and the extent of clonotype sharing between individuals. To increase sequencing depth and limit assay-specific biases, TCR repertoire library preparation and sequencing were carried out by different laboratories using diverse techniques. Between about 0.94 and 10 billion PBMCs per donor were obtained by leukapheresis. Findings and caveats that apply to the study as a whole: Because the study included a small number of donors, the genetic and exposure-history diversity represented was limited. Sampling was restricted to blood, and TCR repertoires in tissues likely differ from the TCR repertoires found in blood. Pairwise subsampling indicated that sequencing depth was expected to affect the degree of clonotype sharing among donors. Larger estimated clonotype richness was generally found for naive subsets than for memory subsets. Incomplete sequencing was indicated by rarefaction of sorted-subset datasets, despite the large sequencing depth. Compared with non-shared clonotypes, the clonotypes found in all four sorted-subset donors had higher generation probabilities. When a handful of donors were compared, the shared fraction of clonotypes was around 5.1% for naive CD4, roughly 3.4% for naive CD8, 2% to 2.5% for memory CD4, and roughly 0.43% for memory CD8.

Using the deep immunoSEQ assay, TCR CDR3 regions were amplified from genomic DNA by multiplex PCR. For each cell subset, the extracted genomic DNA was distributed evenly across all wells of several immunoSEQ 96-well plates, and each plate served as one replicate. For sorted subsets, approximately 190 ng genomic DNA, equal to tens of thousands of T cell genomes, was loaded into each replicate PCR. Purified libraries were quantified with a Qubit 3.0 fluorometer, sized on a Bioanalyzer 2100, and re-quantified with the KAPA Library Quantification kit. A separate single-read 150-cycle Illumina NextSeq 550 flow cell was used to sequence each immunoSEQ 96-well plate. The authors' pipeline ran thus. Because the immunoSEQ output held only junctional sequences and lacked quality scores, the filtering could not match the filtering applied to full-length reads. To assign V/J genes and CDR3, sequences were annotated using PyIR, a Python wrapper for IgBLAST v1.9, with IMGT germline references. Reads were filtered out if the reads had weak V/J assignments (E-value above 1e-6), no CDR3, stop codons, out-of-frame junctions, or ambiguous translated residues. V3J clonotypes were defined as sequences sharing the same inferred V gene, J gene, and CDR3 amino acid sequence. To compute the percentage overlap between repertoires, the number of shared unique clonotypes was divided by the size of the smaller repertoire. Repertoire richness was assessed with RTK rarefaction, the Chao1 estimator, and Recon v2.1 estimates of unobserved clonotypes. Generation probabilities for all TCRbeta clonotypes obtained by the gDNA method from a few donors were computed using OLGA. TCRdb carries this immuneACCESS record with in-frame sequences only. Its versions omit some clonotypes, under half of them owing to an unresolved V gene in the studies checked, with the rest unexplained. V and J calls and clone size come straight from that table; D and trimming were deduced from the DNA. The sample contains nearly 750,000 clones, around 70% of them found a single time. The ten most abundant clones make up approximately 1.8% of the sample.

Donors were healthy HIV-negative adults with no recently reported acute infections or vaccinations. Every donor was a Caucasian adult living in Nashville, Tennessee, USA. CD4+ T cells were enriched by magnetic negative selection, after which naive cells were positively selected on CD45RA and the negative fraction was taken as the memory subset. Blood was obtained by leukapheresis, after which PBMCs were separated by Ficoll-Histopaque density gradient centrifugation and cryopreserved in liquid nitrogen vapor phase. Analytical flow cytometry was used to check the purity and quantity of every magnetically sorted T cell population. From each sorted fraction, genomic DNA was isolated and quantified by UV absorbance on a Nanodrop 2000c. V lost 1 base and J lost 4 bases, and the count of bases not matched to a germline gene is 2. CDR3 length: 17 amino acids, cysteine to phenylalanine. Only the CDR3 region is kept as DNA, spanning 51 bases read in frame from base 1. The CDR1 and CDR2 encoded by the germline V gene are SGHVS and FNYEAQ.

With regard to this clone: The antigen it binds to is not known. It has no much larger one-base neighbor in the sample; base qualities were not kept.

The sequence is built from TRBV7-6 and TRBJ2-3, with 16 bases in between that match TRBD2. The receptor comes from a woman aged 25-40 years in good health. Material for sequencing was memory CD4+ T cells sorted from blood. In light of the paper, this sample's cell subset or site label describes: CD45RA-negative fraction. This receptor has the CDR3 CASSLGGTSGRADTQYF. The nucleotides are TGTGCCAGCAGCTTAGGAGGGACTAGCGGGAGGGCAGATACGCAGTATTTT.